Each of the 10 T cell receptor beta chains below was sequenced from the same sample in a study of blood T cell repertoires in COVID-19. Using immunoSEQ multiplex PCR, the repertoire was profiled, and TCRdb retains in-frame clones only, with some absent. This table has 150,000 to 190,000 clones, under 90% appearing once. The sample consisted of peripheral blood. These receptors were taken from a man in his fifties or sixties with acute or convalescent COVID-19.

This sequence joins TRBV19 and TRBJ2-2, with TRBD2 matching 13 bases. The junction had 3 bases not matched to a gene; V was cut back by 4 bases and J by 1 base. There are 17 residues in the CDR3. The germline V gene has CDR1 LNHDA and CDR2 SQIVND (reference sequence). DNA for the CDR3: TGTGCCAGTAGTAAGACTAGCGGGAGGTTGAACACCGGGGAGCTGTTTTTT. Amino acids: CASSKTSGRLNTGELFF.

V usage is TRBV5-4 and J usage is TRBJ2-1; the D is unclear. The CDR3 spans 13 residues. V lost 4 bases, J lost 1 base, and 6 bases lay in between. The germline V gene encodes CDR1 SGHNT and CDR2 YYREEE (reference sequence). CDR3 in DNA: TGTGCCAGCAGCCGCAGGTCCTACAATGAGCAGTTCTTC. It encodes CASSRRSYNEQFF. The complete variable domain, with remaining parts taken from reference TRBV5-4 and TRBJ2-1, reads ETGVTQSPTHLIKTRGQQVTLRCSSQSGHNTVSWYQQALGQGPQFIFQYYREEENGRGNFPPRFSGLQFPNYSSELNVNALELDDSALYLCASSRRSYNEQFFGPGTRLTVL.

V is TRBV30 and J is TRBJ1-5; no clear D gene. V lost 4 bases and J lost 0, with 10 bases in between. The length of the CDR3 is 14 residues. Germline values: CDR1 GTSNPN, CDR2 SVGIG (reference sequence). As DNA, the CDR3 is TGTGCCTGGAAGCGGGGAAATAGCAATCAGCCCCAGCATTTT. Its translation is CAWKRGNSNQPQHF.

Concerning this clone itself: The sample holds other DNA sequences that translate to the same CDR3. The chain is built from TRBV6-2 or TRBV6-3 and TRBJ2-3, with 7 bases lining up with TRBD2. There are 15 residues in the CDR3. The germline V gene encodes CDR1 MNHEY and CDR2 SVGEGT. The junction had 6 bases not matched to a gene; V was cut back by 0 bases and J by 6 bases. CDR3 region: CASSYSGRGTDTQYF. DNA of the CDR3: TGTGCCAGCAGTTACTCAGGGAGGGGAACGGATACGCAGTATTTT.

This clone came up a few times. The genes are TRBV12-3 or TRBV12-4 and TRBJ1-6; D unclear. CDR3 length: 13 amino acids. Trimming stripped 1 base from V and 10 bases from J, with 8 bases between. The CDR3 DNA reads TGTGCCAGCAGTTTAGGTGGGCACTCACCCCTCCACTTT. Amino acid sequence: CASSLGGHSPLHF.

The chain links TRBV3-1 (or the pseudogene TRBV3-2) to TRBJ1-2; weak D call: TRBD1 (5 bases). Looked up from germline, CDR1 is LGHDT and CDR2 is YNNKEL (reference sequence). The CDR3 loop spans 16 amino acids. Trimming took off 0 bases at V and 3 bases at J, with 14 bases between the two ends. DNA for the CDR3: TGTGCCAGCAGCCAAGATCTAAGGGGAGGGGACTATGGCTACACCTTC. Its protein is CASSQDLRGGDYGYTF.

The rearrangement links TRBV30 to TRBJ1-4; TRBD1 matches 7 bases. Losses at the gene ends were 7 bases for V and 6 bases for J; bases not matched to a gene: 11. This CDR3 has 14 residues. Germline loops: CDR1 GTSNPN, CDR2 SVGIG (reference sequence). DNA for the CDR3: TGTGCCTCCAGAGACCGACAGGGAGATGAAAAACTGTTTTTT. Its translation: CASRDRQGDEKLFF.

The chain carries TRBV4-1 and TRBJ1-2, with D unclear. This CDR3 spans 12 amino acids. CDR1 is MGHRA, CDR2 YSYEKL, per germline. V was cut by 8 bases and J by 3 bases, with 10 bases left in between. CDR3 in amino acids: CASGTPYYGYTF. The CDR3 region has the DNA TGCGCCAGCGGCACCCCGTACTATGGCTACACCTTC.

The chain recombines TRBV19 with TRBJ2-2, with D possibly matching TRBD1 (5 bases). There are 14 residues in the CDR3. Deletions cut 5 bases from V and 6 bases from J, with 13 bases between. Germline V CDR1 and CDR2: LNHDA, SQIVND (reference sequence). The CDR3 here is CASSAPGWPGELFF. CDR3 bases: TGTGCCAGTAGTGCCCCAGGGTGGCCCGGGGAGCTGTTTTTT.

The chain uses TRBV6-5 and TRBJ2-3; 8 positions match TRBD2. V lost 4 bases to trimming and J lost 6 bases; unmatched junction nucleotides: 9. Per germline, CDR1 MNHEY and CDR2 SVGAGI. The CDR3 runs 15 residues. The CDR3 DNA follows: TGTGCCAGCAGTTTAGATAGCGGGAACGTCGATACGCAGTATTTT. Amino acids: CASSLDSGNVDTQYF.